This is a list of T cell receptor beta chains from one sample in a study of blood T cell repertoires in COVID-19. TCRdb keeps only in-frame clones here, not all; method: immunoSEQ multiplex PCR. The sample consists of approximately 480,000 clones, 87% of them appearing once. The sample comprised PBMCs or T cells enriched from blood (not recorded which). These receptors originate from a woman aged 18 to 35 who had recovered from COVID-19. Both conserved end residues are part of each CDR3. D genes are given only for firm matches. Where a row states a size, it is once, few, many or the class of an expanded clone; other rows omit it.

j_gene	abundance	d_gene	v_gene	CDR3aa	CDR3nt
TRBJ1-1	.	TRBD1	TRBV28	CASSSQGAPNTEAFF	TGTGCCAGCAGTTCCCAGGGGGCCCCGAACACTGAAGCTTTCTTT
TRBJ1-2	few	TRBD1	TRBV5-1	CASSPRGQGGYTF	TGCGCCAGCAGCCCCAGGGGGCAGGGTGGCTACACCTTC
TRBJ1-2	.	.	TRBV2	CASRRAEWGYTF	TGTGCCAGCAGGCGGGCTGAGTGGGGCTACACCTTC
TRBJ2-7	.	TRBD1	TRBV5-4	CASSPRQGKGALYEQYF	TGTGCCAGCAGCCCCAGACAGGGGAAGGGGGCCCTCTACGAGCAGTACTTC
TRBJ1-3	.	.	TRBV3-1/TRBV3-2	CASSRSWASGNTIYF	TGTGCCAGCAGCCGCTCTTGGGCCTCTGGAAACACCATATATTTT
TRBJ2-5	.	.	TRBV6-6	CASSVGGPQETQYF	TGTGCCAGCAGTGTCGGGGGACCTCAAGAGACCCAGTACTTC
TRBJ2-1	.	.	TRBV7-3	CASSPLPGFGEQFF	TGTGCCAGCAGCCCCCTCCCCGGGTTCGGTGAGCAGTTCTTC
TRBJ2-1	.	.	TRBV3-1/TRBV3-2	CASSQVGGAMNEQFF	TGTGCCAGCAGCCAAGTTGGGGGGGCCATGAATGAGCAGTTCTTC
TRBJ1-1	.	TRBD1	TRBV2	CASTYSRQGSMNTEAFF	TGTGCCAGCACCTACTCCCGACAGGGTAGTATGAACACTGAAGCTTTCTTT
TRBJ1-5	.	.	TRBV14	CASSLQGTNQPQHF	TGTGCCAGCAGCCTCCAGGGTACCAATCAGCCCCAGCATTTT
TRBJ2-7	.	.	TRBV30	CAWSLERTTYEQYF	TGTGCCTGGAGTCTCGAGCGGACGACCTACGAGCAGTACTTC
TRBJ2-2	once	.	TRBV11-2	CASRPTWVREFANTGELFF	TGTGCCAGCAGACCGACTTGGGTTAGGGAGTTCGCGAACACCGGGGAGCTGTTTTTT
TRBJ1-2	.	.	TRBV19	CASSIRPREGYGYTF	TGTGCCAGTAGTATTCGTCCCAGGGAGGGGTACGGCTACACCTTC
TRBJ1-4	.	TRBD1	TRBV3-1/TRBV3-2	CASSPQGGQNEKLFF	TGTGCCAGCAGCCCGCAGGGGGGCCAAAATGAAAAACTGTTTTTT
TRBJ2-1	.	TRBD2	TRBV3-1/TRBV3-2	CASSQGRGAGEGNEQFF	TGTGCCAGCAGCCAAGGCCGGGGAGCGGGGGAGGGGAATGAGCAGTTCTTC
TRBJ2-1	.	.	TRBV5-1	CASSLVGAYNEQFF	TGCGCCAGCAGCTTGGTCGGGGCCTACAATGAGCAGTTCTTC
TRBJ2-3	.	TRBD1	TRBV24-1	CATSYGQGAIADTQYF	TGTGCCACCAGTTATGGACAGGGGGCTATCGCAGATACGCAGTATTTT
TRBJ2-5	.	TRBD2	TRBV6-5	CASRELAGGRETQYF	TGTGCCAGCAGGGAGCTAGCGGGGGGGAGGGAGACCCAGTACTTC
TRBJ1-2	.	TRBD1	TRBV3-1/TRBV3-2	CASSDPDRGPGNGYTF	TGTGCCAGCAGCGATCCGGACAGGGGGCCAGGGAATGGCTACACCTTC